Presented here are 3 T cell receptor beta chains from one specimen sequenced in a study of T cells in Graves' hyperthyroidism and ophthalmopathy. TCR beta CDR3 regions were amplified from RNA. The HTBI set primed first-round TCR CDR3 RT-PCR. In TCRdb, the multiplex PCR reads were re-called with MiXCR into one record per CDR3 protein. The table includes about 690,000 distinct CDR3 sequences, about 18% detected once. Sequenced: blood. The receptors shown here come from a man aged 45 to 65 with Graves' hyperthyroidism.

This clonotype was observed a few times. The chain has TRBV6-2 or TRBV6-3 and TRBJ2-5; 9 bases map to TRBD1. The germline CDR1 and CDR2 sequences are MNHEY and SVGEGT. The CDR3 is 15 residues long. Trimming took 6 bases from V and 5 from J; bases not matched to a gene: 10. DNA of the CDR3: TGTGCCAGCAGATCCCCCGGACAGGGGTCCGAGACCCAGTACTTC. Protein sequence: CASRSPGQGSETQYF.

The table lists this clonotype with a few counts. The chain uses TRBV30 and TRBJ2-1; either TRBD1 or TRBD2 may fit D (5 bases each). Trimming pared 7 bases from V and 6 bases from J, leaving 19 bases between. The CDR3 length is 14 residues. Looked up from germline, CDR1 is GTSNPN and CDR2 is SVGIG (reference sequence). The CDR3 sequence is CASDSGTRGNEQFF. The CDR3 bases are TGTGCCTCGGATTCCGGGACCCGGGGCAATGAGCAGTTCTTC.

On this clonotype itself: Being one base from a much bigger clone, this may be a read error. The genes are TRBV6-2 or TRBV6-3 and TRBJ2-1; 10 nucleotides match TRBD2. The CDR3 has 17 residues. Germline V gives CDR1 MNHEY, CDR2 SVGEGT. The CDR3 loop is CASSSSAGTSEKNEQSF. The CDR3 nucleotides are TGTGCCAGCAGCTCCTCCGCCGGGACTAGCGAAAAAAATGAGCAGTCCTTC.